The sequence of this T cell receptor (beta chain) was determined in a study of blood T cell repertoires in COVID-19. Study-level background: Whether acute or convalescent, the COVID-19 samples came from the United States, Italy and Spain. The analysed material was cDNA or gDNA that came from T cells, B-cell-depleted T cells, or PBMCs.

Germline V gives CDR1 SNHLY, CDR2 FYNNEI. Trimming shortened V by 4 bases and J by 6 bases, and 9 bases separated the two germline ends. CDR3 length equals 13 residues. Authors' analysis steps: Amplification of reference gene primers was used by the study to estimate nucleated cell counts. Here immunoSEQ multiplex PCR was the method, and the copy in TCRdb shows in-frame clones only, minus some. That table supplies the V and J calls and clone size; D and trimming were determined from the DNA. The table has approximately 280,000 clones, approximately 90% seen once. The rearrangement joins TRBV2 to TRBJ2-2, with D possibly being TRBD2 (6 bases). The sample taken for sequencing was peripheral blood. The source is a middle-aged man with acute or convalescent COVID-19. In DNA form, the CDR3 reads TGTGCCAGCAGTGGGGGGGAGGCCGGGGAGCTGTTTTTT. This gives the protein CASSGGEAGELFF.